The 12 T cell receptor beta chains presented below share a single source sample, sequenced in a study of cytomegalovirus exposure and HLA in healthy donors. The data were produced by immunoSEQ multiplex PCR, yet TCRdb's version contains in-frame clones alone and is incomplete. The sample contains about 160,000 clones, roughly 96% of which appear only once. The sample taken for sequencing was PBMCs. The receptors here all came from a woman aged 18-35 years in good health and CMV-seronegative.

V and J are TRBV27 and TRBJ2-5, with TRBD2 identical over 7 bases. The trim removed 7 bases at V and 4 bases at J, leaving 6 bases unmatched. The CDR3 has 13 residues. CDR1 and CDR2 (germline): MNHEY, SMNVEV (reference sequence). The CDR3 bases are TGTGCCAGCATGGGGAGGGGAGGAGAGACCCAGTACTTC. Translated, it gives CASMGRGGETQYF.

V usage is TRBV7-6 and J usage is TRBJ1-2, with a tentative D call TRBD1 (5 bases). Trimming pared 0 bases from V and 6 bases from J, leaving 17 bases between. Germline V gene sequence: CDR1 SGHVS, CDR2 FNYEAQ. The CDR3 runs 16 residues. The CDR3 spells CASSLAIRTRGHGYTF. In DNA, the CDR3 is TGTGCCAGCAGCTTAGCAATTCGGACAAGGGGTCATGGCTACACCTTC.

The chain recombines TRBV5-1 with TRBJ2-3; possibly TRBD2 for D (6 bases). The CDR3 spans 15 residues. The V gene lost 1 base and the J gene lost 8 bases, with 17 bases spanning the gap. Germline V gene sequence: CDR1 SGHRS, CDR2 YFSETQ. The CDR3 DNA reads TGCGCCAGCAGCTTGACCGGGACTTCCTCAGGTACGCAGTATTTT. The encoded protein is CASSLTGTSSGTQYF.

This chain joins TRBV2 and TRBJ1-4, with 8 bases fitting TRBD1. Trimming took 9 bases from V and 13 from J; bases not matched to a gene: 16. Germline CDR1 is SNHLY and CDR2 is FYNNEI. The CDR3 has 14 amino acids. The CDR3 protein is CASRGQAIYEGLFF. CDR3 coding DNA: TGTGCCAGTAGGGGACAGGCGATTTATGAAGGACTGTTTTTT.

The rearrangement links TRBV9 to TRBJ1-6; 7 bases match TRBD1. Germline CDR1 is SGDLS and CDR2 is YYNGEE. The J segment lost 7 bases and the V segment lost 0 bases, leaving 7 bases of the junction unmatched. The CDR3 contains 16 residues. Here the CDR3 reads CASSVATGTANSPLHF. CDR3 in DNA: TGTGCCAGCAGCGTAGCTACCGGGACAGCAAATTCACCCCTCCACTTT.

As regards this clone: The same CDR3 arises from other DNA sequences in this sample as well. The V and J genes are TRBV6-6 and TRBJ1-1, with D perhaps TRBD1 (5 bases). Trimming cost V 0 bases and J 2 bases, with 10 bases left between them. The germline V gene has CDR1 MNHNY and CDR2 SVGAGI (reference sequence). The CDR3 is 15 amino acids. The CDR3 sequence: CASSYSGQGNTEAFF. DNA of the CDR3: TGTGCCAGCAGTTACTCGGGGCAGGGAAACACTGAAGCTTTCTTT.

The chain links TRBV6-5 to TRBJ2-3; TRBD1 matches at 8 bases. Germline-derived CDR1 and CDR2 are MNHEY and SVGAGI. This CDR3 is built from 16 residues. The V segment lost 2 bases and the J segment 1 base; nucleotides outside the gene matches: 5. CDR3 sequence reads: CASSYDRGYRTDTQYF. The CDR3 DNA reads TGTGCCAGCAGTTACGACAGGGGTTACCGCACAGATACGCAGTATTTT.

This clone was found once. The rearrangement links TRBV6-5 to TRBJ1-1; D is ambiguous. The V gene lost 4 bases and the J gene lost 8 bases, with 14 bases spanning the gap. This CDR3 contains 13 residues. Per the germline V gene, CDR1 is MNHEY and CDR2 is SVGAGI. The CDR3 nucleotides read TGTGCCAGCAGTTCGGGGTTGGCGGAGGAAGCTTTCTTT. It encodes CASSSGLAEEAFF.

This rearrangement joins TRBV18 to TRBJ2-1; unclear D gene. With 4 bases removed from V and 5 bases from J, the gap between germline ends came to 9 bases. CDR1 is KGHSH and CDR2 is LQKENI in the germline V gene. This CDR3 has 13 residues. The DNA for the CDR3 is TGTGCCAGCTCACAACTACGGGACAATGAGCAGTTCTTC. Translating it yields CASSQLRDNEQFF.

This clone is a singleton in its sample. The chain uses TRBV27 and TRBJ2-3, with unresolved D. Germline loops: CDR1 MNHEY, CDR2 SMNVEV (reference sequence). The V and J ends lost 3 bases and 2 bases respectively, with 6 bases between them. The CDR3 is made up of 13 amino acids. CDR3 nucleotide sequence: TGTGCCAGCAGTTTTGACAACACAGATACGCAGTATTTT. Protein sequence: CASSFDNTDTQYF.

This chain links TRBV10-3 with TRBJ2-3, with 10 bases fitting TRBD2. CDR1 is ENHRY and CDR2 is SYGVKD in the germline V gene. The CDR3 runs 13 residues. Trimming at V came to 10 bases and at J to 1 base, leaving 2 bases not matched to a gene. This chain's CDR3 is CATGLAGTDTQYF. For the CDR3, the DNA is TGTGCCACCGGACTAGCGGGCACAGATACGCAGTATTTT.

V gene TRBV4-1 combines with J gene TRBJ2-2, with TRBD2 identical over 10 bases. CDR1 MGHRA and CDR2 YSYEKL come from the germline V gene. CDR3 size: 18 residues. V was clipped by 1 base and J by 0 bases; unmatched bases: 5. CDR3 amino acids: CASSQAAGGPPNTGELFF. DNA of the CDR3: TGCGCCAGCAGCCAAGCAGCGGGGGGGCCCCCGAACACCGGGGAGCTGTTTTTT.